This T cell receptor (beta chain) was obtained from a study of shared clonotypes between healthy human individuals. Only CD45RO-negative cells positively selected for CCR7 counted as naive CD8 cells, so terminally differentiated effector memory CD45RA+ cells were excluded. The repertoire was sequenced with immunoSEQ multiplex PCR; TCRdb's copy has only in-frame clones and lacks some. The profile shows approximately 840,000 clones, approximately 96% of them singletons. After removal of 3 bases from V and 6 bases from J, the junction contained 5 bases not matched to a gene. Per the germline V gene, CDR1 is MNHNS and CDR2 is SASEGT. The CDR3 runs 15 residues.

Source material: naive CD8+ T cells sorted from blood. The clonotype was recovered from a man aged 25-45 years in good health. The chain uses TRBV6-1 and TRBJ2-7; 13 nucleotides line up with TRBD2. The CDR3, as DNA: TGTGCCAGCAGTGAGGAACTAGCGGGAGGGCGCGAGCAGTACTTC. This gives the protein CASSEELAGGREQYF.